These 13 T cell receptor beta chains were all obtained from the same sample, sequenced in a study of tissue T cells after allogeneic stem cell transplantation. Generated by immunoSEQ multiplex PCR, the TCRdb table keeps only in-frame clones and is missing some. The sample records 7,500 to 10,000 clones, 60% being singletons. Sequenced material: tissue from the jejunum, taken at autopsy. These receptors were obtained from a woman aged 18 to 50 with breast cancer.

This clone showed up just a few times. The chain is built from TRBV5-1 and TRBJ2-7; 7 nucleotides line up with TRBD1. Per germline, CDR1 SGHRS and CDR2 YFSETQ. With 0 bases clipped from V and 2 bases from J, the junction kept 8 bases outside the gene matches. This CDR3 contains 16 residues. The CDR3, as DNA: TGCGCCAGCAGCTTGGGTCATCGGGACAGAGCCTACGAGCAGTACTTC. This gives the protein CASSLGHRDRAYEQYF. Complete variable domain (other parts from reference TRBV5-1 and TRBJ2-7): KAGVTQTPRYLIKTRGQQVTLSCSPISGHRSVSWYQQTPGQGLQFLFEYFSETQRNKGNFPGRFSGRQFSNSRSEMNVSTLELGDSALYLCASSLGHRDRAYEQYFGPGTRLTVT.

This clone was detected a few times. CDR3 DNA: TGTGCCAGCAGTCAGGGGGCTTACGGCGGGGAGCTGTTTTTT. It specifies CASSQGAYGGELFF. The chain couples TRBV28 to TRBJ2-2, with 8 bases matching TRBD1. The junction had 6 bases not matched to a gene; V was cut back by 5 bases and J by 7 bases. From germline, CDR1 is MDHEN and CDR2 SYDVKM. This CDR3 comprises 14 residues.

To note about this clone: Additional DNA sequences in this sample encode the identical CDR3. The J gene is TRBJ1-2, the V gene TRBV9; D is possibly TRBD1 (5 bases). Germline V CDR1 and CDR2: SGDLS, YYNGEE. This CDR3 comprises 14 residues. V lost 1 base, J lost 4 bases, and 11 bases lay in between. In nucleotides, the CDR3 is TGTGCCAGCAGCGTACATGAGGGGCCCTATGGCTACACCTTC. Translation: CASSVHEGPYGYTF.

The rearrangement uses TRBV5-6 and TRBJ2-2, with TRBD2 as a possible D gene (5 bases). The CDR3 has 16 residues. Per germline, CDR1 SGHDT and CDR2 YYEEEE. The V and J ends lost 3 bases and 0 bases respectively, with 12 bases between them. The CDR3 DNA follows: TGTGCCAGCAGCTACCGGAGGCTTTCGAACACCGGGGAGCTGTTTTTT. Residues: CASSYRRLSNTGELFF. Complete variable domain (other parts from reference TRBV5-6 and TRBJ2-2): DAGVTQSPTHLIKTRGQQVTLRCSPKSGHDTVSWYQQALGQGPQFIFQYYEEEERQRGNFPDRFSGHQFPNYSSELNVNALLLGDSALYLCASSYRRLSNTGELFFGEGSRLTVL.

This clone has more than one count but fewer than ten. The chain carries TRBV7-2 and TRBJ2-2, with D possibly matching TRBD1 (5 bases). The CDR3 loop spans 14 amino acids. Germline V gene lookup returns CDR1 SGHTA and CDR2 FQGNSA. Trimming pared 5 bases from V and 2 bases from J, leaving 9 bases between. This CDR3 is CASSPDRNTGELFF. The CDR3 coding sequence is TGTGCCAGCAGCCCCGACAGAAACACCGGGGAGCTGTTTTTT.

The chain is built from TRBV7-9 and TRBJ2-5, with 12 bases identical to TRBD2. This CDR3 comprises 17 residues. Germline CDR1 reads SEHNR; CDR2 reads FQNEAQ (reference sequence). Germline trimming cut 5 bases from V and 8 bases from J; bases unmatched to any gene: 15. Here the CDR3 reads CASSATSGGRVKDTQYF. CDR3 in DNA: TGTGCCAGCAGCGCCACTAGCGGGGGGCGGGTAAAGGACACCCAGTACTTC.

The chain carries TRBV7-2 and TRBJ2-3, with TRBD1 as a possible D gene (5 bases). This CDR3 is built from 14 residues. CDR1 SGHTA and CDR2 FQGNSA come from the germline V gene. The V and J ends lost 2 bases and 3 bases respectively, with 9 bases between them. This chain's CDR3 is CASSLSQGTDTQYF. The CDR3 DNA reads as TGTGCCAGCAGCTTATCCCAGGGTACAGATACGCAGTATTTT.

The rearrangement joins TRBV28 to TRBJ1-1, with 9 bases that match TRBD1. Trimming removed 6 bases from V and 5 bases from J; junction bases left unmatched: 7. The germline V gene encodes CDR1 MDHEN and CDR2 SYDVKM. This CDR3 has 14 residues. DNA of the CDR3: TGTGCCAGCAGAGAACAGGGGGCGGGAACTGAAGCTTTCTTT. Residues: CASREQGAGTEAFF.

CDR3 nucleotides: TGCGCCAGCAGCACCGGACTAGCGGGAGCCGAGTCAGAGGAGCTGTTTTTT. This encodes CASSTGLAGAESEELFF. The chain links TRBV5-1 to TRBJ2-2; the match to TRBD2 covers 13 bases. The CDR3 consists of 17 residues. In germline, CDR1 is SGHRS, CDR2 YFSETQ. J was trimmed by 10 bases and V by 4 bases; bases with no gene match: 13.

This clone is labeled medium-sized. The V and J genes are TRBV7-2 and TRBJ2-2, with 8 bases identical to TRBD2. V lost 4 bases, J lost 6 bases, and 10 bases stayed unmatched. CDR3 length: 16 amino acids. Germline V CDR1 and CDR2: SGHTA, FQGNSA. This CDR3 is CASSSSYSGVAGELFF. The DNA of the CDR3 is TGTGCCAGCAGCTCCTCGTATAGCGGGGTTGCCGGGGAGCTGTTTTTT. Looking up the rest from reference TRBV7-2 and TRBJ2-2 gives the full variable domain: GAGVSQSPSNKVTEKGKDVELRCDPISGHTALYWYRQSLGQGLEFLIYFQGNSAPDKSGLPSDRFSAERTGGSVSTLTIQRTQQEDSAVYLCASSSSYSGVAGELFFGEGSRLTVL.

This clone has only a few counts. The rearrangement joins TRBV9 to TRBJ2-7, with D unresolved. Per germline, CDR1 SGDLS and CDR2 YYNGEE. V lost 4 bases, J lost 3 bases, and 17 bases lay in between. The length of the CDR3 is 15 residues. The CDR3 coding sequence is TGTGCCAGCAGCCTCGCCCCGTCACCGGACTACGAGCAGTACTTC. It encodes CASSLAPSPDYEQYF.

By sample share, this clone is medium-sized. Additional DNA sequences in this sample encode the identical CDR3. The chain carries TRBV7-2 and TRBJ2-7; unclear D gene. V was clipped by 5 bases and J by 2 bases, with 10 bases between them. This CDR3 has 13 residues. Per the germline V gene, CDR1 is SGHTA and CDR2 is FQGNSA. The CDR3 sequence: CASSPDPAYEQYF. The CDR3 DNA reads TGTGCCAGCAGCCCCGATCCGGCCTACGAGCAGTACTTC.

The CDR3 sequence: CASSLGQADTQYF. CDR3 nucleotides: TGTGCCAGCAGCTTAGGGCAGGCCGATACGCAGTATTTT. The rearrangement joins TRBV11-1 to TRBJ2-3; D not certain. V gave up 1 base and J gave up 6 bases, with 8 bases separating them. The CDR3 sequence is 13 residues long. Germline V gene sequence: CDR1 SGHAT, CDR2 FQDESV (reference sequence).